The rows below give T cell receptor beta chains drawn from one sample of a study of blood T cell repertoires in COVID-19. Clones were sequenced by immunoSEQ multiplex PCR, and TCRdb holds only the in-frame ones, with some missing. This sample has about 97,000 clones, with around nine tenths found just once. The specimen sequenced was peripheral blood. These receptors all stem from a human donor in a cohort sampled during active COVID-19. The CDR3 runs from the conserved cysteine through the conserved F or W. Each record gives: J gene, clone size, CDR3 length, D gene, V gene, CDR3 DNA, CDR3 protein. D genes are given only for firm matches. The listing skips clone size in some rows; elsewhere it reads once, few, many or a size class.

J gene: TRBJ1-2
clone size: NA
CDR3 length: 13
D gene: NA
V gene: TRBV28
CDR3 DNA: TGTGCCAGCAGTCCAAATTTTCAGAATGGCTACACCTTC
CDR3 protein: CASSPNFQNGYTF

J gene: TRBJ2-2
clone size: NA
CDR3 length: 16
D gene: NA
V gene: TRBV4-1
CDR3 DNA: TGCGCCAGCAGCCAAGCACGGGTGCCGAACACCGGGGAGCTGTTTTTT
CDR3 protein: CASSQARVPNTGELFF

J gene: TRBJ1-1
clone size: NA
CDR3 length: 14
D gene: NA
V gene: TRBV29-1
CDR3 DNA: TGCAGCGTTGAATATCGCCGGGGAGATACTGAAGCTTTCTTT
CDR3 protein: CSVEYRRGDTEAFF

J gene: TRBJ2-1
clone size: NA
CDR3 length: 15
D gene: NA
V gene: TRBV7-3
CDR3 DNA: TGTGCCAGCAGCTCGGGGGTCGGGTCCTACAATGAGCAGTTCTTC
CDR3 protein: CASSSGVGSYNEQFF

J gene: TRBJ2-7
clone size: NA
CDR3 length: 15
D gene: NA
V gene: TRBV11-1
CDR3 DNA: TGTGCCAGCAGCCCACCCGGCGGGAAGACCTACGAGCAGTACTTC
CDR3 protein: CASSPPGGKTYEQYF

J gene: TRBJ2-4
clone size: once
CDR3 length: 16
D gene: TRBD2
V gene: TRBV3-1/TRBV3-2
CDR3 DNA: TGTGCCAGCAGCCAAGCGGGGGGAATAGCCAAAAACATTCAGTACTTC
CDR3 protein: CASSQAGGIAKNIQYF

J gene: TRBJ1-1
clone size: NA
CDR3 length: 15
D gene: TRBD1
V gene: TRBV14
CDR3 DNA: TGTGCCAGCAGCTTAACAGGGGGCCGGAACACTGAAGCTTTCTTT
CDR3 protein: CASSLTGGRNTEAFF

J gene: TRBJ2-2
clone size: once
CDR3 length: 18
D gene: TRBD1
V gene: TRBV19
CDR3 DNA: TGTGCCAGTAGTATAGATCCGGCAGGGGGCAGGGGACCCGGGGAGCTGTTTTTT
CDR3 protein: CASSIDPAGGRGPGELFF

J gene: TRBJ1-1
clone size: NA
CDR3 length: 14
D gene: NA
V gene: TRBV25-1
CDR3 DNA: TGTGCCAGCAGTGAATCACGGGGAACCGCTGAAGCTTTCTTT
CDR3 protein: CASSESRGTAEAFF

J gene: TRBJ1-1
clone size: NA
CDR3 length: 14
D gene: NA
V gene: TRBV7-3
CDR3 DNA: TGTGCCAGCAGCTTAGGACACCAGAACACTGAAGCTTTCTTT
CDR3 protein: CASSLGHQNTEAFF

J gene: TRBJ2-7
clone size: NA
CDR3 length: 14
D gene: TRBD2
V gene: TRBV3-1/TRBV3-2
CDR3 DNA: TGTGCCAGCAGCCAATGGCGGGAGGGAGGCGAGCAGTACTTC
CDR3 protein: CASSQWREGGEQYF

J gene: TRBJ2-3
clone size: NA
CDR3 length: 14
D gene: TRBD2
V gene: TRBV6-2/TRBV6-3
CDR3 DNA: TGTGCCAGCAGCCTTAGCGGGAGTTTAGATACGCAGTATTTT
CDR3 protein: CASSLSGSLDTQYF

J gene: TRBJ2-2
clone size: NA
CDR3 length: 16
D gene: NA
V gene: TRBV5-1
CDR3 DNA: TGCGCCAGCAGCCTCAGGGTTATTAGTGGCACCGGGGAGCTGTTTTTT
CDR3 protein: CASSLRVISGTGELFF

J gene: TRBJ1-5
clone size: NA
CDR3 length: 14
D gene: NA
V gene: TRBV10-2
CDR3 DNA: TGCGCCAGCAGTGAAGGAGGCAGAGATCAGCCCCAGCATTTT
CDR3 protein: CASSEGGRDQPQHF

J gene: TRBJ1-5
clone size: NA
CDR3 length: 13
D gene: NA
V gene: TRBV6-5
CDR3 DNA: TGTGCCAGCAGCACGGACTCGTTACAGCCCCAGCATTTT
CDR3 protein: CASSTDSLQPQHF

J gene: TRBJ1-1
clone size: NA
CDR3 length: 15
D gene: NA
V gene: TRBV7-9
CDR3 DNA: TGTGCCAGCAGCTTAGTTCGGCGGCTGAACACTGAAGCTTTCTTT
CDR3 protein: CASSLVRRLNTEAFF

J gene: TRBJ2-1
clone size: once
CDR3 length: 16
D gene: NA
V gene: TRBV5-4
CDR3 DNA: TGTGCCAGCAGCTTGGATGGGCAGGGAGGCTACAATGAGCAGTTCTTC
CDR3 protein: CASSLDGQGGYNEQFF

J gene: TRBJ1-3
clone size: NA
CDR3 length: 13
D gene: NA
V gene: TRBV6-5
CDR3 DNA: TGTGCCAGCAGTTACTTAGGGGCGGACACCATATATTTT
CDR3 protein: CASSYLGADTIYF

J gene: TRBJ1-5
clone size: NA
CDR3 length: 14
D gene: NA
V gene: TRBV5-6
CDR3 DNA: TGTGCCAGCAGCCTCGGACAGAGGAATCAGCCCCAGCATTTT
CDR3 protein: CASSLGQRNQPQHF

J gene: TRBJ1-6
clone size: NA
CDR3 length: 15
D gene: NA
V gene: TRBV30
CDR3 DNA: TGTGCCTGGAGTCGGAACAGACCGGGGTATTCACCCCTCCACTTT
CDR3 protein: CAWSRNRPGYSPLHF

J gene: TRBJ1-6
clone size: once
CDR3 length: 15
D gene: NA
V gene: TRBV5-1
CDR3 DNA: TGCGCCAGCAGCTTGGCCTTAGAGTTCGGTTCACCCCTCCACTTT
CDR3 protein: CASSLALEFGSPLHF

J gene: TRBJ2-5
clone size: NA
CDR3 length: 16
D gene: TRBD2
V gene: TRBV7-7
CDR3 DNA: TGTGCTAGCAGCCCTACCGGGCGGGGGGGCTCGGAGACCCAGTACTTC
CDR3 protein: CASSPTGRGGSETQYF

J gene: TRBJ2-1
clone size: NA
CDR3 length: 15
D gene: TRBD2
V gene: TRBV5-1
CDR3 DNA: TGCGCCAGCAGCTTGGTGGGAGGGCCTGGAAATGAGCAGTTCTTC
CDR3 protein: CASSLVGGPGNEQFF

J gene: TRBJ2-1
clone size: NA
CDR3 length: 11
D gene: NA
V gene: TRBV20-1
CDR3 DNA: TGCAGTGCTAGAGATTTTCCCGGTCAGTTCTTC
CDR3 protein: CSARDFPGQFF

J gene: TRBJ1-1
clone size: NA
CDR3 length: 14
D gene: TRBD1
V gene: TRBV5-6
CDR3 DNA: TGTGCCAGCAGCTTCGGACAGGGGGCAACGTGGGCTTTCTTT
CDR3 protein: CASSFGQGATWAFF

J gene: TRBJ1-1
clone size: NA
CDR3 length: 15
D gene: TRBD1
V gene: TRBV20-1
CDR3 DNA: TGCAGTGCTAGTAAAACAGGGGGCCTGAACACTGAAGCTTTCTTT
CDR3 protein: CSASKTGGLNTEAFF

J gene: TRBJ2-1
clone size: NA
CDR3 length: 13
D gene: TRBD2
V gene: TRBV2
CDR3 DNA: TGTGCCAGCAGTGACGGTAGCGGGAGGGCCCAGTTCTTC
CDR3 protein: CASSDGSGRAQFF

J gene: TRBJ2-3
clone size: NA
CDR3 length: 15
D gene: TRBD2
V gene: TRBV5-1
CDR3 DNA: TGCGCCAGCAGCGTTCTAGCGGGGATCACAGATACGCAGTATTTT
CDR3 protein: CASSVLAGITDTQYF

J gene: TRBJ2-5
clone size: NA
CDR3 length: 14
D gene: TRBD1
V gene: TRBV4-1
CDR3 DNA: TGCGCCAGCAGCCCTCGGACAGGCTTAGAGACCCAGTACTTC
CDR3 protein: CASSPRTGLETQYF

J gene: TRBJ2-3
clone size: NA
CDR3 length: 14
D gene: TRBD2
V gene: TRBV5-1
CDR3 DNA: TGCGCCAGTAAGACTAGCGGGAGTACAGATACGCAGTATTTT
CDR3 protein: CASKTSGSTDTQYF

J gene: TRBJ2-1
clone size: NA
CDR3 length: 16
D gene: TRBD2
V gene: TRBV19
CDR3 DNA: TGTGCCAGTAGTCCTTCTAGCGGGGGGGCCGGTAGTGAGCAGTTCTTC
CDR3 protein: CASSPSSGGAGSEQFF

J gene: TRBJ1-5
clone size: many
CDR3 length: 14
D gene: TRBD1
V gene: TRBV19
CDR3 DNA: TGTGCCAGTGGGACGACAGGGTATTGGCAGCCCCAGCATTTT
CDR3 protein: CASGTTGYWQPQHF

J gene: TRBJ2-2
clone size: NA
CDR3 length: 15
D gene: TRBD1
V gene: TRBV28
CDR3 DNA: TGTGCCAGCAGAGGACAGGGGGCGAGAACCGGGGAGCTGTTTTTT
CDR3 protein: CASRGQGARTGELFF

J gene: TRBJ2-2
clone size: NA
CDR3 length: 15
D gene: TRBD2
V gene: TRBV4-1
CDR3 DNA: TGCGCCAGCAGCCAGGGAGGGATGGGCACCGGGGAGCTGTTTTTT
CDR3 protein: CASSQGGMGTGELFF

J gene: TRBJ1-2
clone size: many
CDR3 length: 15
D gene: NA
V gene: TRBV3-1/TRBV3-2
CDR3 DNA: TGTGCCAGCAGCCAAGGTCGCAGGGGCGCGGCTGGCTACACCTTC
CDR3 protein: CASSQGRRGAAGYTF

J gene: TRBJ2-1
clone size: NA
CDR3 length: 16
D gene: TRBD2
V gene: TRBV4-1
CDR3 DNA: TGCGCCAGCAGCCAGAATAGCGGGGTATTCTACAATGAGCAGTTCTTC
CDR3 protein: CASSQNSGVFYNEQFF

J gene: TRBJ2-1
clone size: NA
CDR3 length: 16
D gene: NA
V gene: TRBV7-3
CDR3 DNA: TGTGCCAGCAGTCATCTCGCTTTGCAGGGCCAGGATGAGCAGTTCTTC
CDR3 protein: CASSHLALQGQDEQFF

J gene: TRBJ2-1
clone size: NA
CDR3 length: 21
D gene: TRBD2
V gene: TRBV28
CDR3 DNA: TGTGCCAGCAGTTTATATCTCCCGACTAGCGGGAGGGCCCAGATACAATTCGAGCAGTTCTTC
CDR3 protein: CASSLYLPTSGRAQIQFEQFF

J gene: TRBJ1-1
clone size: NA
CDR3 length: 13
D gene: TRBD1
V gene: TRBV6-2/TRBV6-3
CDR3 DNA: TGTGCCAGCAGTGGGGACAGAGCCACTGAAGCTTTCTTT
CDR3 protein: CASSGDRATEAFF

J gene: TRBJ2-1
clone size: NA
CDR3 length: 14
D gene: NA
V gene: TRBV28
CDR3 DNA: TGTGCCAGCAGTTTAACGGGAGGGGGCGATGAGCAGTTCTTC
CDR3 protein: CASSLTGGGDEQFF

J gene: TRBJ1-6
clone size: once
CDR3 length: 15
D gene: TRBD1
V gene: TRBV2
CDR3 DNA: TGTGCCAGCAAGGACAGGGGGTTTACAAATTCACCCCTCCACTTT
CDR3 protein: CASKDRGFTNSPLHF

J gene: TRBJ2-5
clone size: NA
CDR3 length: 15
D gene: NA
V gene: TRBV6-6
CDR3 DNA: TGTGCCAGCAGTTACCTGTATGGGCTTGGGGAGACCCAGTACTTC
CDR3 protein: CASSYLYGLGETQYF

J gene: TRBJ2-7
clone size: NA
CDR3 length: 13
D gene: NA
V gene: TRBV12-3/TRBV12-4
CDR3 DNA: TGTGCCAGCAGGGACTTTGGAGACTACGAGCAGTACTTC
CDR3 protein: CASRDFGDYEQYF

J gene: TRBJ2-7
clone size: NA
CDR3 length: 15
D gene: TRBD2
V gene: TRBV11-2
CDR3 DNA: TGTGCCAGCAGCTCCACAGCGGGGGGGCGATACGAGCAGTACTTC
CDR3 protein: CASSSTAGGRYEQYF

J gene: TRBJ2-1
clone size: once
CDR3 length: 20
D gene: TRBD2
V gene: TRBV3-1/TRBV3-2
CDR3 DNA: TGTGCCAGCAGCCCCCGCGCGTCTGGGACTAGCGGGAGCTCCTACAATGAGCAGTTCTTC
CDR3 protein: CASSPRASGTSGSSYNEQFF

J gene: TRBJ1-3
clone size: NA
CDR3 length: 16
D gene: NA
V gene: TRBV7-9
CDR3 DNA: TGTGCCAGCAGCTTAGGCGGGACGTTACCTGGAAACACCATATATTTT
CDR3 protein: CASSLGGTLPGNTIYF

J gene: TRBJ2-3
clone size: NA
CDR3 length: 15
D gene: TRBD2
V gene: TRBV4-2
CDR3 DNA: TGTGCCAGCAGCCGGCTAGCGGGCTCTTTAGATACGCAGTATTTT
CDR3 protein: CASSRLAGSLDTQYF

J gene: TRBJ1-1
clone size: NA
CDR3 length: 11
D gene: NA
V gene: TRBV12-3/TRBV12-4
CDR3 DNA: TGTGCCAGCAGTTTCTACACTGAAGCTTTCTTT
CDR3 protein: CASSFYTEAFF